These 18 T cell receptor beta chains came from one sample sequenced in a study of metastatic and nonmetastatic thyroid tumors. The entire patient cohort was treatment-naive prior to thyroid surgery. TCRdb recomputed clones from the PCR reads via MiXCR. Found here are around 30,000 clones, 15% to 20% of them singletons; the top ten hold over 9.5%. The specimen was blood. The receptors were gathered from a female donor with papillary thyroid cancer or a benign thyroid nodule (not recorded which). Some clones in this sample may be carry-over from other donors' samples.

This clone was counted at least ten times. The same CDR3 arises from other DNA sequences in this sample as well. The chain couples TRBV15 to TRBJ1-5; D not resolved. Germline lookup yields CDR1 LNHNV and CDR2 YYDKDF (reference sequence). V lost 0 bases to trimming and J lost 1 base, with 10 bases between them. This CDR3 has 16 residues. The CDR3 here is CATSRESALSNQPQHF. The CDR3 DNA is TGTGCCACCAGCAGAGAGTCGGCCCTGAGCAATCAGCCCCAGCATTTT.

The chain employs TRBV7-2 and TRBJ1-1; D is unresolved. The CDR3 contains 14 residues. CDR1 SGHTA and CDR2 FQGNSA come from the germline V gene. Trimming shortened V by 1 base and J by 4 bases, and 10 bases separated the two germline ends. The CDR3 protein is CASSLDWPATEAFF. In DNA, the CDR3 is TGTGCCAGCAGCTTAGACTGGCCGGCCACTGAAGCTTTCTTT.

This clone was counted at least ten times. The rearrangement links TRBV2 to TRBJ2-1, with 12 bases identical to TRBD2. Germline-derived CDR1 and CDR2 are SNHLY and FYNNEI. The CDR3 is 15 residues long. The ends lost 7 bases at V and 10 bases at J; junction bases unmatched: 11. In DNA form, the CDR3 reads TGTGCCAGCACCCCGACTAGCGGGGGCCCCTCCGAGCAGTTCTTC. Amino acid sequence: CASTPTSGGPSEQFF.

At least ten counts were recorded for this clone. The CDR3 reads CASSTLQGTNTQYF. The CDR3 coding sequence is TGTGCCAGTAGTACTCTCCAGGGGACGAATACGCAGTATTTT. V gene TRBV19 combines with J gene TRBJ2-3, with D perhaps matching TRBD1 (6 bases). Trimming took 4 bases from V and 7 from J, leaving 15 bases between them. The germline V gene has CDR1 LNHDA and CDR2 SQIVND (reference sequence). The CDR3 runs 14 residues.

This clone was picked up many times. V and J are TRBV5-6 and TRBJ2-7; D is possibly TRBD2 (6 bases). V was shortened by 1 base and J by 5 bases, with 10 bases between the two germline ends. Germline CDR1 and CDR2: SGHDT and YYEEEE. CDR3 length: 13 amino acids. In DNA, the CDR3 is TGTGCCAGCAGCTTGACGGGGGATGACGAGCAGTACTTC. Protein sequence: CASSLTGDDEQYF.

The rearrangement joins TRBV19 to TRBJ2-7; 12 bases map to TRBD2. V dropped 7 bases and J dropped 0; count of bases not matched to a gene: 1. The CDR3 spans 14 residues. Germline V gene sequence: CDR1 LNHDA, CDR2 SQIVND (reference sequence). The CDR3 region is CASKTSGSSYEQYF. Here the CDR3 DNA reads TGTGCCAGTAAGACTAGCGGGAGCTCCTACGAGCAGTACTTC. The variable domain in full, with the rest retrieved from reference TRBV19 and TRBJ2-7, is DGGITQSPKYLFRKEGQNVTLSCEQNLNHDAMYWYRQDPGQGLRLIYYSQIVNDFQKGDIAEGYSVSREKKESFPLTVTSAQKNPTAFYLCASKTSGSSYEQYFGPGTRLTVT.

This clone was recorded many times. This chain links TRBV5-1 with TRBJ1-5, with no clear D. Between the trimmed V and J ends, which lost 0 bases and 3 bases, there was a span of 4 bases. Germline loops: CDR1 SGHRS, CDR2 YFSETQ. The CDR3 has 13 amino acids. CDR3 protein: CASSLGPNQPQHF. CDR3 nucleotide sequence: TGCGCCAGCAGCTTGGGCCCCAATCAGCCCCAGCATTTT.

The genes are TRBV11-3 and TRBJ1-5, with D hard to call. Germline V gene data show CDR1 as SGHNT and CDR2 as YENEEA. The V and J ends lost 5 bases and 9 bases respectively, with 14 bases between them. This CDR3 has 13 residues. CDR3 amino acids: CASSLGGFLPQHF. The CDR3 region has the DNA TGTGCCAGCAGCCTGGGCGGATTCCTGCCCCAGCATTTT.

This clone showed up many times. V is TRBV5-1 and J is TRBJ2-1; 8 bases align to TRBD1. CDR1 is SGHRS and CDR2 is YFSETQ in the germline V gene. The CDR3 extends over 15 amino acids. After removal of 4 bases from V and 4 bases from J, the junction contained 7 bases not matched to a gene. The CDR3 DNA reads as TGCGCCAGCAGCCCGGGACAGGCGTTATACAATGAGCAGTTCTTC. This translates into CASSPGQALYNEQFF.

In its sample, this clone is medium-sized. This chain joins TRBV7-8 and TRBJ2-7; a possible D gene is TRBD1 (6 bases). Germline CDR1 reads SGHVS; CDR2 reads FQNEAQ. Trimming cost V 5 bases and J 4 bases, with 9 bases left between them. This CDR3 contains 12 residues. The CDR3: CASSATGYEQYF. CDR3 coding DNA: TGTGCCAGCAGCGCTACAGGGTACGAGCAGTACTTC.

The table lists this clone with a few counts. Relative to the germline gene, one junction end is altered; a read error may explain this. Additional DNA sequences in this sample encode the identical CDR3. V and J are TRBV5-4 and TRBJ1-2; 9 bases fit TRBD1. The length of the CDR3 is 14 residues. Germline CDR1 and CDR2: SGHNT and YYREEE (reference sequence). CDR3 DNA sequence: TGTGCCAGCAGCAAGGACAGGGGTTTCTATGGTTACACCTTC. It translates to CASSKDRGFYGYTF.

Ten or more counts support this clone. A read error may be the cause here, since a much bigger clone is one base away. The chain couples TRBV20-1 to TRBJ2-2, with D perhaps TRBD1 (7 bases). CDR1 and CDR2 from the germline V gene are DFQATT and SNEGSKA (reference sequence). The CDR3 is 15 amino acids. CDR3 in amino acids: CSARIPRGDAGELVF. As DNA, the CDR3 is TGCAGTGCTAGAATACCCAGGGGGGATGCCGGGGAGCTGGTTTTT.

This clone has ten or more counts. This chain connects TRBV4-1 to TRBJ2-1; D may correspond to TRBD1 or TRBD2 (5 bases each). V shed 1 base and J shed 2 bases, with 9 bases lying between them. The CDR3 is 15 residues long. Germline V gene sequence: CDR1 MGHRA, CDR2 YSYEKL. In DNA, the CDR3 is TGCGCCAGCAGCCAAGTTCCGGGACCCTACAATGAGCAGTTCTTC. It encodes CASSQVPGPYNEQFF.

V usage is TRBV20-1 and J usage is TRBJ2-1; 12 bases agree with TRBD2. Germline V lookup: CDR1 DFQATT, CDR2 SNEGSKA (reference sequence). The CDR3 is made up of 18 amino acids. V was pared by 1 base and J by 5 bases, with 12 bases of the junction left unmatched. The CDR3 is CSARVSSGRAIVNNEQFF. The CDR3 DNA follows: TGCAGTGCTAGAGTATCTAGCGGGAGGGCCATCGTGAACAATGAGCAGTTCTTC.

This clone appeared many times. The chain uses TRBV2 and TRBJ2-3, with 7 bases that match TRBD1. CDR1 SNHLY and CDR2 FYNNEI come from the germline V gene. The CDR3 runs to 15 residues. With V trimmed by 3 bases and J by 0 bases, 3 bases remained unmatched. CDR3 protein: CASSEGTASTDTQYF. CDR3 bases: TGTGCCAGCAGTGAGGGGACAGCTAGCACAGATACGCAGTATTTT.

The table lists this clone with a few counts. No DNA is shown, since the ends of the CDR3 on it are uncertain; the CDR3 is the one TCRdb lists. V gene TRBV6-1 combines with J gene TRBJ2-7; the listed D gene, TRBD1, was not tested against the DNA. The CDR3 region is 16 residues in length, termini included. Germline V lookup: CDR1 MNHNS, CDR2 SASEGT. The chain's CDR3 is CASSPAVGQGIYEHYF.

This rearrangement joins TRBV7-8 to TRBJ2-7; no definite D call. Germline assignment: CDR1 SGHVS and CDR2 FQNEAQ. This CDR3 has 13 amino acids. Trimming took off 5 bases at V and 12 bases at J, with 20 bases between the two ends. The CDR3 nucleotides read TGTGCCAGCAGCACCGGGCCGGGTCTATTATGGTACTTC. Translation: CASSTGPGLLWYF.

This clone was observed at least ten times. The CDR3 loop reads CASSYGVKAGELFF. Here the CDR3 DNA reads TGTGCCAGCAGTTACGGCGTTAAGGCCGGGGAGCTGTTTTTT. The V call is TRBV6-5, the J call TRBJ2-2; D gene unclear. V was clipped by 2 bases and J by 6 bases, with 10 bases between them. The CDR3 runs 14 residues. Germline loops: CDR1 MNHEY, CDR2 SVGAGI.